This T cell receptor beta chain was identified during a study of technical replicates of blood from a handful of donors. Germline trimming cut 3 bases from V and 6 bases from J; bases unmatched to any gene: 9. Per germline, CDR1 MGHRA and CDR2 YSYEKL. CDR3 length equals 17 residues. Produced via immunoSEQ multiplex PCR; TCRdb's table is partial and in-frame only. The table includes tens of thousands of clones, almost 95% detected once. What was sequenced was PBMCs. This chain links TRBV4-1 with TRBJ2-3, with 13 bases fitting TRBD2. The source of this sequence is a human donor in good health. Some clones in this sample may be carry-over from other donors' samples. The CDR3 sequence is CASSHVRLAGGGDTQYF. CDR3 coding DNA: TGCGCCAGCAGCCACGTAAGACTAGCGGGAGGAGGGGATACGCAGTATTTT.